This passage covers 6 T cell receptor beta chains from one sample sequenced in a study of T cell responses to AZD1222 COVID-19 vaccine. Data came from immunoSEQ multiplex PCR; TCRdb stores just in-frame clones and leaves some out. The sample has about 180,000 clones; 75% to 90% are singletons. The sample in question was peripheral blood, obtained on day 0 of AZD1222 vaccination. The receptors were gathered from an adult in good health.

The rearrangement uses TRBV27 and TRBJ2-1; D is possibly TRBD2 (6 bases). V lost 3 bases to trimming and J lost 9 bases, with 18 bases between them. The germline CDR1 and CDR2 sequences are MNHEY and SMNVEV (reference sequence). CDR3 size: 15 residues. CDR3 coding DNA: TGTGCCAGCAGTTTTTTTGGCGGGGCCTCGGGTGAGCAGTTCTTC. Translating gives CASSFFGGASGEQFF.

The V and J genes are TRBV29-1 and TRBJ1-6; no clear D. Trimming left V 7 bases short and J 7 bases short, with 14 bases between. The germline V gene encodes CDR1 SQVTM and CDR2 ANQGSEA. The CDR3 has 13 amino acids. The CDR3 DNA sequence: TGCAGCGCAGCTCGGACCGTGAATTCACCCCTCCACTTT. The encoded protein is CSAARTVNSPLHF.

This CDR3 is CASSFTAGGNQPQHF. CDR3 bases: TGTGCCAGCAGCTTCACAGCGGGGGGAAATCAGCCCCAGCATTTT. The chain carries TRBV13 and TRBJ1-5; tentatively, D is TRBD1 (5 bases). Germline assignment: CDR1 PRHDT and CDR2 FYEKMQ (reference sequence). V dropped 3 bases and J dropped 4 bases, with 13 bases sitting between them. This CDR3 spans 15 amino acids.

The gene calls are TRBV6-2 or TRBV6-3 and TRBJ1-5; no firm D call. Trimming stripped 4 bases from V and 3 bases from J, with 7 bases between. Germline-derived CDR1 and CDR2 are MNHEY and SVGEGT. The CDR3 runs 13 residues. In DNA form, the CDR3 reads TGTGCCAGCAGTTTGCCCGCCAATCAGCCCCAGCATTTT. Translating it yields CASSLPANQPQHF.

This rearrangement joins TRBV7-3 to TRBJ1-1; D unresolved. The germline V gene has CDR1 SGHTA and CDR2 FQGTGA. The CDR3 spans 14 residues. V dropped 2 bases and J dropped 2 bases, with 9 bases sitting between them. This CDR3 is CASSLSAGNTEAFF. In DNA form, the CDR3 reads TGTGCCAGCAGCTTATCCGCGGGAAACACTGAAGCTTTCTTT.

This sequence joins TRBV5-4 and TRBJ2-5, with TRBD2 matching 11 bases. This CDR3 comprises 16 residues. Germline CDR1 reads SGHNT; CDR2 reads YYREEE (reference sequence). With V trimmed by 3 bases and J by 5 bases, 9 bases remained unmatched. The CDR3 is CASSYLSGGADETQYF. CDR3 nucleotide sequence: TGTGCCAGCAGCTACCTTAGCGGGGGGGCCGATGAGACCCAGTACTTC.